This is a list of T cell receptor beta chains from one sample in a study of shared clonotypes between healthy human individuals. Clones were read by immunoSEQ multiplex PCR, and TCRdb kept only the in-frame ones, dropping some. The sample shows some 2,100,000 clones, around 93% of them seen only once. Sequenced input: naive CD8+ T cells from PBMCs. The source is a man younger than 35 in good health. Some clones in this sample may be carry-over from other donors' samples. Each CDR3 is given with its conserved first and last residue. The D gene is left open where the match is weak. The size entry is marked missing in some rows and otherwise reads once, few, many or a size class.

v_gene	j_gene	d_gene	abundance	CDR3aa	CDR3nt
TRBV25-1	TRBJ2-1	.	.	CASSESSLKGASLSQFF	TGTGCCAGCAGTGAATCAAGTTTGAAGGGAGCGTCCCTCTCCCAGTTCTTC
TRBV20-1	TRBJ1-2	.	.	CSAPGGYTF	TGCAGTGCTCCCGGGGGCTACACCTTC
TRBV5-1	TRBJ2-2	.	.	CASSLDLTYLLAGELFF	TGCGCCAGCAGCTTGGACCTGACCTACCTACTAGCCGGGGAGCTGTTTTTT
TRBV15	TRBJ1-1	TRBD1	once	CATSRPGGGTEAFF	TGTGCCACCAGCAGGCCAGGGGGAGGGACTGAAGCTTTCTTT
TRBV9	TRBJ2-1	.	.	CASSVSGDYNEQFF	TGTGCCAGCAGCGTAAGCGGAGATTACAATGAGCAGTTCTTC
TRBV11-2	TRBJ2-7	.	.	CASSLAGAGTLSYEQYF	TGTGCCAGCAGCTTAGCGGGGGCAGGAACCTTGTCCTACGAGCAGTACTTC
TRBV28	TRBJ1-5	.	.	CASNPRHLVGNQPQHF	TGTGCCAGCAACCCCCGTCATTTGGTAGGCAATCAGCCCCAGCATTTT
TRBV7-9	TRBJ2-1	.	once	CASSFLPGPEQFF	TGTGCCAGCAGCTTTCTCCCGGGACCGGAGCAGTTCTTC
TRBV13	TRBJ2-1	.	.	CASSLISAPSSYNEQFF	TGTGCCAGCAGCTTAATTTCGGCGCCTAGCTCCTACAATGAGCAGTTCTTC
TRBV2	TRBJ2-1	TRBD1	once	CASSDSQGVYNEQFF	TGTGCCAGCAGTGATAGTCAGGGGGTCTACAATGAGCAGTTCTTC
TRBV7-2	TRBJ2-7	.	.	CASSLGRQGSYEQYF	TGTGCCAGCAGCTTAGGCCGACAAGGTAGCTACGAGCAGTACTTC
TRBV6-5	TRBJ1-1	.	.	CASSYSRTVNTEAFF	TGTGCCAGCAGTTACTCGAGGACAGTTAACACTGAAGCTTTCTTT
TRBV19	TRBJ1-1	TRBD1	.	CASSIAGGRTEAFF	TGTGCCAGTAGTATAGCAGGGGGAAGAACTGAAGCTTTCTTT
TRBV27	TRBJ1-4	TRBD1	.	CASSPRTGRTNEKLFF	TGTGCCAGCAGTCCGAGGACAGGGAGAACTAATGAAAAACTGTTTTTT
TRBV27	TRBJ2-3	.	.	CASSLRGASLSGTDTQYF	TGTGCCAGCAGTTTACGGGGGGCCTCCCTTTCTGGCACAGATACGCAGTATTTT
TRBV27	TRBJ2-7	.	.	CASSLQFSYEQYF	TGTGCCAGCAGCCTACAATTCTCCTACGAGCAGTACTTC